This is a list of T cell receptor beta chains from one sample in a study of cytomegalovirus exposure and HLA in healthy donors. Assay used: immunoSEQ multiplex PCR; TCRdb lists only in-frame clones, some missing. The top ten clones hold over 10% of a sample with about 38,000 clones, 80% to 90% of them seen once. Source material: PBMCs. These receptor sequences come from a woman between 40 and 50 years old in good health and CMV-seropositive. Both conserved end residues are part of each CDR3. The D gene is left open where the match is weak. For some rows the clone size is stated as once, few or many, or as a class when expanded; others skip it.

TGTGCCAGCAGCTTAGGGCGGGGGACCTCCTACAATGAGCAGTTCTTC | CASSLGRGTSYNEQFF | TRBV13 | - | TRBD2 | TRBJ2-1
TGTGCCAGCAGCGCGGACAGGGCCGGGGAGCTGTTTTTT | CASSADRAGELFF | TRBV7-2 | - | TRBD1 | TRBJ2-2
TGTGCCAGCTCACCTGGGGGCCGAGAGACCCAGTACTTC | CASSPGGRETQYF | TRBV18 | - | - | TRBJ2-5
TGTGCCAGCAGTTACGCCACCGGGACAGGGAACGAGCAGTACTTC | CASSYATGTGNEQYF | TRBV6-5 | - | TRBD1 | TRBJ2-7
TGTGCCAGCAGCCCAACCGGGGGGACTGGGGCCAACGTCCTGACTTTC | CASSPTGGTGANVLTF | TRBV7-2 | - | TRBD2 | TRBJ2-6
TGTGCCAGCAGCCAAGATCCCCGGGGAGTCGGCGGGGAGCTGTTTTTT | CASSQDPRGVGGELFF | TRBV4-2 | - | - | TRBJ2-2
TGTGCCATCGGGACTAGCGGGGGGCGGGGCACAGATACGCAGTATTTT | CAIGTSGGRGTDTQYF | TRBV10-3 | few | TRBD2 | TRBJ2-3
TGTGCCAGCAGTTCTCGACAGGGCCGCTATGGCTACACCTTC | CASSSRQGRYGYTF | TRBV6-5 | - | TRBD1 | TRBJ1-2
TGTGCCAGCAGCCAAAACAGGCAACCAGCGGGGGGCGATGAGCAGTTCTTC | CASSQNRQPAGGDEQFF | TRBV4-2 | few | TRBD2 | TRBJ2-1
TGCAGCGTTGAAGCCTCTAGCGGGGGGGCCGAAGATACGCAGTATTTT | CSVEASSGGAEDTQYF | TRBV29-1 | - | TRBD2 | TRBJ2-3
TGTGCCAGCAGCCCATGGACAGTTAATCAGCCCCAGCATTTT | CASSPWTVNQPQHF | TRBV5-5 | - | - | TRBJ1-5
TGTGCCAGCAGCTTGGGGACAGGGGGCTACACAGATACGCAGTATTTT | CASSLGTGGYTDTQYF | TRBV5-6 | - | TRBD1 | TRBJ2-3
TGTGCCAGCACCGACAGCGGGACCCTCTATGGCTACACCTTC | CASTDSGTLYGYTF | TRBV6-5 | - | - | TRBJ1-2
TGCGCCAGCAGCCAATTAGGGACAGGTCGGTACGAGCAGTACTTC | CASSQLGTGRYEQYF | TRBV4-1 | - | TRBD1 | TRBJ2-7
TGTGCCAGCAGCTTGTTCTCTGGGACAGGGAATGGCTACACCTTC | CASSLFSGTGNGYTF | TRBV11-2 | - | TRBD1 | TRBJ1-2
TGTGCCTCCTACTCGGGGGGCTCCTACGAGCAGTACTTC | CASYSGGSYEQYF | TRBV6-6 | - | TRBD2 | TRBJ2-7
TGTGCCAGCAGCTCCAGACAGGGGGCGGCCGGGGAGCTGTTTTTT | CASSSRQGAAGELFF | TRBV11-2 | - | TRBD1 | TRBJ2-2
TGCGCCAGCAGCTTGCCGGGGGCCTACGAGCAGTACTTC | CASSLPGAYEQYF | TRBV5-1 | - | - | TRBJ2-7
TGTGCCAGTTCGCAGGGGACCAAGAACGAGCAGTACTTC | CASSQGTKNEQYF | TRBV19 | - | - | TRBJ2-7
TGTGCCAGCAACATCCGGGCCCGAGGAGGGGCCAACGCCCTGACTTTC | CASNIRARGGANALTF | TRBV7-3 | - | - | TRBJ2-6
TGTGCCAGCAGTTACTCGAACAGGCCCCCGAGTACCCAGTACTTC | CASSYSNRPPSTQYF | TRBV6-5 | - | - | TRBJ2-5
TGTGCCAGCAGCGGGACAGGGGGCAATCAGCCCCAGCATTTT | CASSGTGGNQPQHF | TRBV6-5 | - | TRBD1 | TRBJ1-5
TGCGCCAGCAGCCTCGGACTAGCGGGGACCGGGGAGCAGTACTTC | CASSLGLAGTGEQYF | TRBV5-1 | - | TRBD2 | TRBJ2-7
TGTGCCAGCTCACCACCCTATTCGACTACAACCTACGAGCAGTACTTC | CASSPPYSTTTYEQYF | TRBV18 | - | - | TRBJ2-7
TGTGCCAGCAGTTTATCTAGCACCCAAGAGACCCAGTACTTC | CASSLSSTQETQYF | TRBV27 | - | - | TRBJ2-5
TGTGCCAGCAGCCCTACAGGGAGCTATCAGCCCCAGCATTTT | CASSPTGSYQPQHF | TRBV7-9 | once | - | TRBJ1-5
TGTGCCTGCAGGATCAGCCCCCAAGAGACCCAGTACTTC | CACRISPQETQYF | TRBV30 | - | - | TRBJ2-5
TGTGCCAGCAGCTTCCCGCCGGGACAGGGACCCTATGGCTACACCTTC | CASSFPPGQGPYGYTF | TRBV7-9 | - | TRBD1 | TRBJ1-2
TGTGCCAGCAGTCCGGACAGGGCTAGCACAGATACGCAGTATTTT | CASSPDRASTDTQYF | TRBV6-6 | - | TRBD1 | TRBJ2-3
TGTGCCAGCAGTTACCTAGCGGGGGAGTCAAAGACCCAGTACTTC | CASSYLAGESKTQYF | TRBV6-6 | - | TRBD2 | TRBJ2-5
TGTGCCAGCAGATACGGGGGGGGGACCGGGGAGCTGTTTTTT | CASRYGGGTGELFF | TRBV6-5 | - | TRBD2 | TRBJ2-2
TGCGCCAGCAGCCACTCATCCAGCTCCGACAGCCCGAACACTGAAGCTTTCTTT | CASSHSSSSDSPNTEAFF | TRBV4-3 | - | - | TRBJ1-1
TGTGCCACTTCTGACACCTTAAACATTCAGTACTTC | CATSDTLNIQYF | TRBV6-5 | once | - | TRBJ2-4
TGTGCCAGCAGACAACTCCAGGGGAGGGCTGAAGCTTTCTTT | CASRQLQGRAEAFF | TRBV6-6 | - | - | TRBJ1-1
TGTGCCAGCAGCTTTAAGTCGCAAGACAGGGGCTGTTACGAGCAGTACTTC | CASSFKSQDRGCYEQYF | TRBV7-9 | - | TRBD1 | TRBJ2-7
TGCAGCGTTGATGGGCCAGGGCTACCAACTGAAGCTTTCTTT | CSVDGPGLPTEAFF | TRBV29-1 | - | - | TRBJ1-1
TGCGCCAGCAGCCAACGGGACAGATGGAACACTGAAGCTTTCTTT | CASSQRDRWNTEAFF | TRBV4-3 | - | TRBD1 | TRBJ1-1
TGTGCCAGCAGCCCCCATTCGCGGGGTAAGGCCGGGGAGCTGTTTTTT | CASSPHSRGKAGELFF | TRBV5-4 | - | - | TRBJ2-2
TGCGCCAGCAGCCAGAACGGGGGTGATTACAATGAGCAGTTCTTC | CASSQNGGDYNEQFF | TRBV4-1 | - | - | TRBJ2-1
TGTGCCAGCTCACGCGATCAACCTACAGGGGACGGAAACACCATATATTTT | CASSRDQPTGDGNTIYF | TRBV18 | - | TRBD1 | TRBJ1-3
TGCGCCAGCAGATTAGGGCTGGGACAGCCTAATCAGCCCCAGCATTTT | CASRLGLGQPNQPQHF | TRBV5-1 | - | TRBD1 | TRBJ1-5
TGTGCCAGCAGCTTATCGAGATCTGTCGATCAGCCCCAGCATTTT | CASSLSRSVDQPQHF | TRBV7-9 | - | - | TRBJ1-5
TGTGCCAGCAGAGGTCGCGGCGGGGGCTACAATGAGCAGTTCTTC | CASRGRGGGYNEQFF | TRBV28 | - | TRBD2 | TRBJ2-1
TGCGCCAGCAGCTTGCGCGGCCAGGGACTAGCGGGGGGAACTCAGGGTGATACGCAGTATTTT | CASSLRGQGLAGGTQGDTQYF | TRBV5-1 | - | TRBD2 | TRBJ2-3
TGTGCCAGCAGCTCTAGCGGGGGAAGGTTGGATGAGCAGTTCTTC | CASSSSGGRLDEQFF | TRBV5-4 | - | TRBD2 | TRBJ2-1
TGTGCCAGCAGCTTAGCCACAGGGACAGGGATGAATTTT | CASSLATGTGMNF | TRBV7-2 | - | TRBD1 | TRBJ1-3
TGCGCCAGCAGCCATCTATACGAGCAGTACTTC | CASSHLYEQYF | TRBV4-1 | - | - | TRBJ2-7
TGCGCCAGCAGCCTATCGACAGGATCGAGCACAGATACGCAGTATTTT | CASSLSTGSSTDTQYF | TRBV5-1 | - | - | TRBJ2-3
TGTGCCAGCAGCATTACGGGGGGGGAGACCCAGTACTTC | CASSITGGETQYF | TRBV7-2 | - | TRBD2 | TRBJ2-5
TGTGCCAGCAGCTCGGGGAGTAGCGGGGGACCCCAAGAGACCCAGTACTTC | CASSSGSSGGPQETQYF | TRBV5-8 | - | TRBD2 | TRBJ2-5
TGTGCCAGTAGTACACTAGCGGGGGGGCCCCGGAATGAGCAGTTCTTC | CASSTLAGGPRNEQFF | TRBV19 | - | TRBD2 | TRBJ2-1
TGTGCCAGCAGCTTAGGGTCACCGGGGAACGAAAAACTGTTTTTT | CASSLGSPGNEKLFF | TRBV7-9 | - | - | TRBJ1-4
TGTGCCAGCAGCTTAGCGTTGACAGGGACTCAGCCCCAGCATTTT | CASSLALTGTQPQHF | TRBV7-2 | - | TRBD1 | TRBJ1-5
TGTGCCAGCAGTGCTGGTGGGGGGGGACACACAGATACGCAGTATTTT | CASSAGGGGHTDTQYF | TRBV6-1 | - | - | TRBJ2-3
TGTGCCAGCAGTGTAAGCCGAGGAGGGGCCAGCTCTGGGGCCAACGTCCTGACTTTC | CASSVSRGGASSGANVLTF | TRBV27 | - | - | TRBJ2-6
TGTGCCAGCAGCCCTGGCTGGGAGAGGAAATATTTT | CASSPGWERKYF | TRBV7-2 | - | - | TRBJ2-3
TGCGCCAGCAGCTCAACCGACACAGGGATAGAGACCCAGTACTTC | CASSSTDTGIETQYF | TRBV5-1 | - | - | TRBJ2-5
TGTGCCAGCCAGCTGGGGACACTGAACACTGAAGCTTTCTTT | CASQLGTLNTEAFF | TRBV7-9 | - | - | TRBJ1-1
TGTGCCAGCAGTACCTGGACAGTGCAAGAGACCCAGTACTTC | CASSTWTVQETQYF | TRBV7-6 | - | - | TRBJ2-5